Sequencing of this TCR beta chain was carried out in a study of blood T cell repertoires in COVID-19. Study-level information: Donors in the United States, Italy and Spain gave samples during acute or convalescent COVID-19.

Produced via immunoSEQ multiplex PCR; TCRdb's table is partial and in-frame only. The table includes about 92,000 clones, around 85% detected once. The ends were cut back, 2 bases at V and 3 bases at J, with 10 bases in the middle. Germline V lookup: CDR1 SGHRS, CDR2 YFSETQ. The CDR3 contains 14 residues. The sequence came from a woman between 55 and 75 years old with COVID-19, enrolled during active disease. The sequenced sample consisted of peripheral blood. The chain uses TRBV5-1 and TRBJ2-3; D gene uncertain. CDR3 sequence: CASSFSSPTDTQYF. The CDR3, as DNA: TGCGCCAGCAGCTTTAGCTCGCCGACAGATACGCAGTATTTT. Using reference TRBV5-1 and TRBJ2-3 for the parts outside the CDR3, the full variable domain is KAGVTQTPRYLIKTRGQQVTLSCSPISGHRSVSWYQQTPGQGLQFLFEYFSETQRNKGNFPGRFSGRQFSNSRSEMNVSTLELGDSALYLCASSFSSPTDTQYFGPGTRLTVL.